A single sample is the source of the 4 T cell receptor beta chains below, sequenced in a study of cytomegalovirus exposure and HLA in healthy donors. PCR employed 60 Vbeta and 13 Jbeta primers. The assay was immunoSEQ multiplex PCR, and TCRdb's table has in-frame clones only and misses some. This sample has approximately 100,000 clones; around three quarters occur once, and the top ten carry roughly 17%. Sequenced sample: PBMCs. These receptors originate from a man aged 60-69 years in good health and CMV-seropositive.

The chain recombines TRBV30 with TRBJ2-7; 9 nucleotides align to TRBD1. This CDR3 comprises 13 residues. Germline lookup yields CDR1 GTSNPN and CDR2 SVGIG (reference sequence). The ends lost 8 bases at V and 1 base at J; junction bases unmatched: 6. CDR3 residues: CAGRDRVSYEQYF. The CDR3 DNA is TGTGCCGGAAGGGACAGGGTTTCCTACGAGCAGTACTTC.

In its sample, this clone was seen once. As DNA, the CDR3 is TGCGCCAGCAGTTCCGGGACAGGGGACTACGAGCAGTACTTC. Amino acids: CASSSGTGDYEQYF. The V gene is TRBV10-1, the J gene TRBJ2-7; 10 positions match TRBD1. Germline V lookup: CDR1 WNHNN, CDR2 SYGVQD (reference sequence). V was clipped by 5 bases and J by 3 bases; unmatched bases: 4. This CDR3 is built from 14 residues.

The chain joins TRBV27 to TRBJ2-2, with no clear D. Trimming took 5 bases from V and 2 from J, leaving 6 bases between them. CDR3 length: 13 residues. Germline assignment: CDR1 MNHEY and CDR2 SMNVEV (reference sequence). CDR3 nucleotides: TGTGCCAGCAGTCGACTTAACACCGGGGAGCTGTTTTTT. Encoded protein: CASSRLNTGELFF.

This clone occurred once. The chain uses TRBV5-1 and TRBJ2-1; D is ambiguous. The CDR3 sequence is 11 residues long. The germline V gene encodes CDR1 SGHRS and CDR2 YFSETQ. The germline V and J ends were trimmed by 4 bases and 4 bases, with 3 bases remaining between them. CDR3 loop: CASSLYNEQFF. The CDR3 DNA reads TGCGCCAGCAGCCTATACAATGAGCAGTTCTTC.